The clone carrying this T cell receptor beta chain has a handful of counts. Germline assignment: CDR1 DFQATT and CDR2 SNEGSKA (reference sequence). V lost 4 bases and J lost 1; bases outside the gene matches: 11. CDR3 length: 17 amino acids. The data derive from a study of blood T cells in healthy people across ages. A sample-barcoded 5' primer and a J-beta primer mix were used in a second PCR of roughly 7 to 12 cycles. From the 5' RACE reads, TCRdb called clonotypes with MiXCR, one entry per CDR3 protein. The sample has about 1.4 million distinct CDR3 sequences; around 59% are singletons. This TCR came from a man younger than 35 in good health. Sequenced sample: blood. The gene calls are TRBV20-1 and TRBJ2-5; 11 positions match TRBD2. In nucleotides, the CDR3 is TGCAGTGCTACCCGGACTAGCGGGCGGTGGGGCCAAGAGACCCAGTACTTC. Its protein product is CSATRTSGRWGQETQYF.